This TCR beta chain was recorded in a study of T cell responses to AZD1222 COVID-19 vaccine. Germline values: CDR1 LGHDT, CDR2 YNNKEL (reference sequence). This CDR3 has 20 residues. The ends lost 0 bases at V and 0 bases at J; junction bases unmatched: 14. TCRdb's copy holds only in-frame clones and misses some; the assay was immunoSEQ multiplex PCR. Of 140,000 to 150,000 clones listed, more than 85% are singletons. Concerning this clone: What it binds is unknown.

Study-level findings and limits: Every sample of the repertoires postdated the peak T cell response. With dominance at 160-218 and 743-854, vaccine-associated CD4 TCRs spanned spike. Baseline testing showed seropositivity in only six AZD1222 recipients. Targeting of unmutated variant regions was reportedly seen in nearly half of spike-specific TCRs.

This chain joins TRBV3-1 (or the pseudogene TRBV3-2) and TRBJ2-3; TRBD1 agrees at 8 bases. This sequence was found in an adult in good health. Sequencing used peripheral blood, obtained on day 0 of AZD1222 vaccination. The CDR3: CASSQDFPYRTGKSTDTQYF. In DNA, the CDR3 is TGTGCCAGCAGCCAAGATTTCCCTTACAGGACAGGGAAAAGCACAGATACGCAGTATTTT.